The clone carrying this T cell receptor beta chain has a count of ten or more. Germline CDR1 and CDR2: SGHRS and YFSETQ. The CDR3 runs 15 residues. The V end lost 0 bases, the J end lost 3 bases, and 10 bases lay between the germline ends. These data originate in a study of blood T cells in healthy people across ages. Primed by a sample-barcoded 5' primer and a J-beta primer mix, a second PCR proceeded for about 6 to 12 cycles. MiXCR, run by TCRdb on the 5' RACE reads, gives a single entry per CDR3 protein. The sample includes under 800,000 distinct CDR3 sequences, 20% to 25% of them seen just once. The receptor was derived from a man in his sixties or seventies in good health. The sample taken for sequencing was blood. This sequence joins TRBV5-1 and TRBJ1-5, with D possibly TRBD1 on 6 matching bases. In DNA form, the CDR3 reads TGCGCCAGCAGCTTGGAAGGGGGAGCCAATCAGCCCCAGCATTTT. It yields the protein CASSLEGGANQPQHF. Based on the CDR3 plus reference TRBV5-1 and TRBJ1-5, the full variable domain is KAGVTQTPRYLIKTRGQQVTLSCSPISGHRSVSWYQQTPGQGLQFLFEYFSETQRNKGNFPGRFSGRQFSNSRSEMNVSTLELGDSALYLCASSLEGGANQPQHFGDGTRLSIL.